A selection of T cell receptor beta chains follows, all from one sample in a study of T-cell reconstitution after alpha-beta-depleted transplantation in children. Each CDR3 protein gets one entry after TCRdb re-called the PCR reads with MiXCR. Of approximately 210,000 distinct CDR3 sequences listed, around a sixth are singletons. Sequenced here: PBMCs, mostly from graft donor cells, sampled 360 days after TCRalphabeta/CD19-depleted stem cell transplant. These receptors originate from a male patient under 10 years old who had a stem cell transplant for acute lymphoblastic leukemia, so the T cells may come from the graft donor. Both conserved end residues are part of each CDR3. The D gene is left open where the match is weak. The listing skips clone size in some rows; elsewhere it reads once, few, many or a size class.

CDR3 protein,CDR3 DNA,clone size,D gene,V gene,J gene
CATSGTRVTGELFF,TGTGCCACCAGTGGGACCAGGGTAACCGGGGAGCTGTTTTTT,few,NA,TRBV24-1,TRBJ2-2
CASSYHRGHGELFF,TGTGCCAGCAGTTACCATCGGGGACACGGGGAGCTGTTTTTT,NA,NA,TRBV6-5,TRBJ2-2
CASSLALGSYNEQFF,TGTGCCAGCAGCTTAGCTCTAGGATCCTACAATGAGCAGTTCTTC,NA,NA,TRBV7-2,TRBJ2-1
CASSPIQETQYF,TGTGCCAGCAGTCCCATCCAAGAGACCCAGTACTTC,NA,NA,TRBV12-3/TRBV12-4,TRBJ2-5
CASRSGTGPVTSYNEQFF,TGCGCCAGCAGATCGGGGACAGGTCCCGTTACCTCCTACAATGAGCAGTTCTTC,NA,TRBD1,TRBV5-1,TRBJ2-1
CASSLSGGRADYNEQFF,TGTGCCAGCAGTTTATCGGGCGGGAGGGCCGACTACAATGAGCAGTTCTTC,few,TRBD2,TRBV27,TRBJ2-1
CASSFVAGTGVAHYKNIQYF,TGTGCCAGCAGCTTTGTGGCCGGGACAGGAGTCGCCCATTACAAAAACATTCAGTACTTC,NA,TRBD1,TRBV11-1,TRBJ2-4
CSASPTPPGRVQYF,TGCAGTGCTAGCCCCACCCCCCCAGGGAGGGTTCAGTACTTC,NA,TRBD2,TRBV20-1,TRBJ2-4
CASSLVPGGSSGPNVLTF,TGCGCCAGCAGCTTGGTTCCAGGGGGAAGCTCTGGGCCCAACGTCCTGACTTTC,NA,TRBD1,TRBV5-1,TRBJ2-6
CASSPTLGARETQYF,TGTGCCAGCAGCCCTACTCTGGGGGCGCGAGAGACCCAGTACTTC,NA,NA,TRBV3-1,TRBJ2-5
CASSLEGGTSYEQYF,TGCGCCAGCAGCTTGGAGGGGGGAACCTCCTACGAGCAGTACTTC,few,NA,TRBV5-1,TRBJ2-7
CATCQTPQTLNTEAFF,TGTGCCACCTGCCAGACACCACAGACTTTGAACACTGAAGCTTTCTTT,NA,NA,TRBV3-1,TRBJ1-1
CASSILTGRAEAFF,TGTGCCAGCAGTATACTGACTGGCAGGGCTGAAGCTTTCTTT,few,NA,TRBV12-3/TRBV12-4,TRBJ1-1
CASTRTGGSYEQYF,TGTGCCAGCACCCGGACAGGGGGCTCCTACGAGCAGTACTTC,few,TRBD1,TRBV27,TRBJ2-7
CASSSPLPGGDETQYF,TGTGCCAGCAGTTCCCCCCTGCCGGGGGGGGACGAGACCCAGTACTTC,few,TRBD2,TRBV2,TRBJ2-5
CASSLGRLLFYSKKDTQYF,TGTGCCAGCAGCTTGGGGAGACTCCTTTTTTATTCGAAAAAGGATACGCAGTATTTT,NA,NA,TRBV5-4,TRBJ2-3
CASSVTGTSVLSDTQYF,TGTGCCAGCAGTGTAACCGGGACTAGCGTACTATCAGATACGCAGTATTTT,few,TRBD2,TRBV2,TRBJ2-3
CASSLTGTEKLFF,TGTGCCAGCAGTCTCACAGGGACTGAAAAACTGTTTTTT,many,NA,TRBV5-6,TRBJ1-4
CASLTGIGSYTF,TGTGCCAGCCTTACAGGGATAGGGAGCTACACCTTC,many,NA,TRBV7-9,TRBJ1-2
CASMAGGPDGELFF,TGTGCCAGCATGGCGGGGGGGCCGGACGGGGAGCTGTTTTTT,few,TRBD2,TRBV7-2,TRBJ2-2
CASSLVESNQPQHF,TGTGCCAGCAGTTTAGTGGAGAGCAATCAGCCCCAGCATTTT,many,NA,TRBV12-3/TRBV12-4,TRBJ1-5
CASGLVLAGGRPNEQFF,TGTGCTAGTGGTTTGGTTCTAGCGGGGGGGCGACCTAATGAGCAGTTCTTC,NA,TRBD2,TRBV12-5,TRBJ2-1
CASSLVGLGLAGGETQYF,TGTGCCAGCAGCTTGGTGGGGCTGGGACTAGCGGGAGGGGAGACCCAGTACTTC,few,TRBD2,TRBV5-5,TRBJ2-5
CASSLELAGAPSNEQFF,TGTGCCAGCAGCTTAGAGCTAGCGGGGGCGCCTTCCAATGAGCAGTTCTTC,NA,TRBD2,TRBV7-9,TRBJ2-1
CASIINVGGVLNYGYTF,TGTGCCAGCATTATCAATGTTGGGGGCGTGCTCAACTATGGCTACACCTTC,many,NA,TRBV12-3/TRBV12-4,TRBJ1-2
CASSQVPSGANVLTF,TGTGCCAGCAGCCAAGTTCCATCTGGGGCCAACGTCCTGACTTTC,few,NA,TRBV14,TRBJ2-6
CASSSKTGGREQYF,TGTGCCAGCAGCTCAAAAACAGGGGGCCGAGAGCAGTACTTC,NA,TRBD1,TRBV7-2,TRBJ2-7
CASSSEGAIGNQPQHF,TGTGCCAGCAGCTCAGAGGGGGCGATTGGCAATCAGCCCCAGCATTTT,many,TRBD1,TRBV11-2,TRBJ1-5
CASSELQLNTEAFF,TGTGCCAGCAGTGAACTTCAACTGAACACTGAAGCTTTCTTT,few,NA,TRBV6-1,TRBJ1-1
CASINAQNYGYTF,TGTGCCAGTATTAACGCACAGAACTATGGCTACACCTTC,NA,NA,TRBV19,TRBJ1-2
CSAPAPGQGPYEQYF,TGCAGTGCCCCAGCCCCGGGACAGGGGCCCTACGAGCAGTACTTC,few,TRBD1,TRBV20-1,TRBJ2-7
CASSNKRNTEAFF,TGTGCCAGCAGTAATAAGAGGAACACTGAAGCTTTCTTT,few,NA,TRBV2,TRBJ1-1
CASSLFDRDETEAFF,TGCGCCAGCAGCTTATTCGACAGGGATGAAACTGAAGCTTTCTTT,NA,TRBD1,TRBV5-1,TRBJ1-1
CASSLGTGESNEQFF,TGTGCCAGCAGCCTCGGGACAGGGGAGAGCAATGAGCAGTTCTTC,many,TRBD1,TRBV7-7,TRBJ2-1
CASSLDHTGDYEQFF,TGTGCCAGCAGCTTAGATCACACAGGGGATTATGAGCAGTTCTTC,few,TRBD1,TRBV11-2,TRBJ2-1
CASSLHYWNEQFF,TGTGCCAGCAGTTTACACTACTGGAATGAGCAGTTCTTC,few,NA,TRBV27,TRBJ2-1
CASSLQSRGQYF,TGTGCCAGCAGCTTACAAAGTCGTGGGCAGTACTTC,NA,NA,TRBV7-9,TRBJ2-7
CASSPGSVNNEQFF,TGCGCCAGCAGCCCAGGGTCCGTGAACAATGAGCAGTTCTTC,many,NA,TRBV5-1,TRBJ2-1
CASSLNGGVLAQPQHF,TGTGCCAGCAGCTTAAATGGAGGGGTTCTGGCTCAGCCCCAGCATTTT,many,NA,TRBV7-2,TRBJ1-5
CASSLAGIEAFF,TGCGCCAGCAGCTTGGCAGGAATTGAAGCTTTCTTT,NA,NA,TRBV5-1,TRBJ1-1
CSARSKGPYPYSNQPQHF,TGCAGTGCTAGGTCAAAGGGCCCCTATCCCTATAGCAATCAGCCCCAGCATTTT,few,NA,TRBV20-1,TRBJ1-5
CASRSELREQYF,TGTGCCAGCAGGTCAGAGCTTAGGGAGCAGTACTTC,few,NA,TRBV2,TRBJ2-7
CASNPKDSSSTGELFF,TGTGCCAGTAACCCCAAGGACAGCTCCTCAACCGGGGAGCTGTTTTTT,NA,NA,TRBV19,TRBJ2-2
CASSLLGGGPEAFF,TGTGCCAGCAGTTTATTAGGAGGGGGTCCTGAAGCTTTCTTT,few,NA,TRBV27,TRBJ1-1
CSARSRGAREQYF,TGCAGTGCTAGAAGTCGGGGGGCGCGTGAGCAGTACTTC,NA,NA,TRBV20-1,TRBJ2-7
CASSLPGGLGYTF,TGTGCCAGCAGTTTACCAGGGGGTCTTGGCTACACCTTC,few,TRBD1,TRBV28,TRBJ1-2
CASSYFMVAQASTDTQYF,TGTGCCAGCAGTTACTTCATGGTTGCGCAGGCTAGCACAGATACGCAGTATTTT,NA,NA,TRBV6-2/TRBV6-3,TRBJ2-3
CASSQEGGGGETQYF,TGTGCCAGCAGCCAAGAAGGGGGGGGAGGAGAGACCCAGTACTTC,few,NA,TRBV4-2,TRBJ2-5
CASRKTGGKETQYF,TGTGCCAGCAGAAAGACGGGAGGGAAAGAGACCCAGTACTTC,many,TRBD2,TRBV6-1,TRBJ2-5
CASSYSGANVLTF,TGTGCCAGCAGTTACTCTGGGGCCAACGTCCTGACTTTC,many,NA,TRBV6-2/TRBV6-3,TRBJ2-6
CASSQGGQINQPQHF,TGTGCCAGCAGCCAAGGGGGACAGATCAATCAGCCCCAGCATTTT,NA,TRBD1,TRBV3-1,TRBJ1-5
CASSQGRLAGLTDTQYF,TGTGCCAGCAGCCAAGGGAGACTAGCGGGGTTAACAGATACGCAGTATTTT,few,TRBD2,TRBV4-2,TRBJ2-3
CSARGRAGEQFF,TGCAGTGCTAGAGGTCGAGCGGGAGAGCAGTTCTTC,few,TRBD2,TRBV20-1,TRBJ2-1
CASSQEPYDRGYSNQPQHF,TGCGCCAGCAGCCAAGAACCTTACGACAGGGGCTATAGCAATCAGCCCCAGCATTTT,NA,TRBD1,TRBV4-3,TRBJ1-5
CASSRTDSRGEYEQYF,TGCGCCAGCAGCCGAACGGACTCACGAGGGGAATACGAGCAGTACTTC,NA,NA,TRBV4-3,TRBJ2-7
CASSPHRVVSIEQFF,TGTGCCAGCAGCCCGCACCGGGTAGTTTCGATTGAGCAGTTCTTC,few,NA,TRBV3-1,TRBJ2-1
CASSLNPGAYNEQFF,TGTGCTAGCAGCCTGAACCCTGGAGCCTACAATGAGCAGTTCTTC,NA,NA,TRBV7-7,TRBJ2-1